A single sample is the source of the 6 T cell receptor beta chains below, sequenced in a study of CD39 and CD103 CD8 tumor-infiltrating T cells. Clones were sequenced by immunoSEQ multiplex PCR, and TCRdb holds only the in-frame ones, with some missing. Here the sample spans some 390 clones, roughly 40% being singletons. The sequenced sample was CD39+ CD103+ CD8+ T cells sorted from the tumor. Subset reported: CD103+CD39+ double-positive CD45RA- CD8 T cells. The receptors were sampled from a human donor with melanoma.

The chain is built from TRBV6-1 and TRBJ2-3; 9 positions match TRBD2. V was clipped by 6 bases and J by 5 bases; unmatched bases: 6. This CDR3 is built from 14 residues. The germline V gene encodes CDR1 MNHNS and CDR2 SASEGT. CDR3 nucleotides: TGTGCCAGCAGAAAGCGGGAGGAAATAGATACGCAGTATTTT. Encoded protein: CASRKREEIDTQYF.

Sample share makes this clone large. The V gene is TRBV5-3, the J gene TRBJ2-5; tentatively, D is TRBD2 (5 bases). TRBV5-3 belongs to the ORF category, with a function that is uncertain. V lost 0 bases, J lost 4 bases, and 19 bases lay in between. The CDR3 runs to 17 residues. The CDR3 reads CARSLDLGTSKGETQYF. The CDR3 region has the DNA TGTGCCAGAAGCTTGGATCTGGGTACTAGTAAAGGAGAGACCCAGTACTTC.

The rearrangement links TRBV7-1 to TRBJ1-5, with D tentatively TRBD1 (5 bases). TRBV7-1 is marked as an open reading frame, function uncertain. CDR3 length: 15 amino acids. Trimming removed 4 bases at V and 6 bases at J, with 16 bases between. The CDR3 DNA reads TGTGCCAGCAGCTTAGGGCCAGGGTACAGTCAGCCCCAGCATTTT. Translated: CASSLGPGYSQPQHF.

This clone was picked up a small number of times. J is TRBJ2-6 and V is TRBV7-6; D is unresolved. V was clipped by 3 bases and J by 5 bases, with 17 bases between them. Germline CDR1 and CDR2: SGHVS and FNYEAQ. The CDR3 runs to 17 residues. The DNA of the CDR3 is TGTGCCAGCAGCTTCGCAACTGAATCAAGTCGGGCCAACGTCCTGACTTTC. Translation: CASSFATESSRANVLTF.

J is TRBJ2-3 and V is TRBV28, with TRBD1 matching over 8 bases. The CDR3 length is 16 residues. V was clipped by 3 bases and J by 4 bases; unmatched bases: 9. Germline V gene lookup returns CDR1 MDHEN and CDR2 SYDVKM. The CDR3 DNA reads TGTGCCAGCAGTTTTCCGAGGACAGGGTCTCCAGATACGCAGTATTTT. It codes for CASSFPRTGSPDTQYF.

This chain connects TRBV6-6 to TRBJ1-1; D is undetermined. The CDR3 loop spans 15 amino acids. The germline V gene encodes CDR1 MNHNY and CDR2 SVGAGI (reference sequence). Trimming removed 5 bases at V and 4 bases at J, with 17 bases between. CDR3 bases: TGTGCCAGCAGTCCGATAAAGGATTTAAGCACTGAAGCTTTCTTT. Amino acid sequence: CASSPIKDLSTEAFF.